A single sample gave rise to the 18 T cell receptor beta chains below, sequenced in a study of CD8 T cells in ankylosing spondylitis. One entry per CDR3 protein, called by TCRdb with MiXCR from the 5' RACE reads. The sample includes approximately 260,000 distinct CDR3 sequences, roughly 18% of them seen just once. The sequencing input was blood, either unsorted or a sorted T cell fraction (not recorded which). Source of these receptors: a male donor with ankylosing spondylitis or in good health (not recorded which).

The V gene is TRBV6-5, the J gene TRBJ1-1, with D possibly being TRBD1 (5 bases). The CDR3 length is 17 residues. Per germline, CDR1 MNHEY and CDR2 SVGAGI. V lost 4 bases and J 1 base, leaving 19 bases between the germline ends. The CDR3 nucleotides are TGTGCCAGCAGTTTGGAGGTCCCAGGGTCGGCGAACACTGAAGCTTTCTTT. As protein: CASSLEVPGSANTEAFF.

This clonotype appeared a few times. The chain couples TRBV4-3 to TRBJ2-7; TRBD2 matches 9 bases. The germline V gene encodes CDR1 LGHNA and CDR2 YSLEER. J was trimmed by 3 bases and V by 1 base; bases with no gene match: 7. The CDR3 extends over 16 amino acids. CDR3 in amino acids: CASSQGSVAGVYEQYF. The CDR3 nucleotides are TGCGCCAGCAGCCAAGGGTCAGTAGCGGGGGTCTACGAGCAGTACTTC.

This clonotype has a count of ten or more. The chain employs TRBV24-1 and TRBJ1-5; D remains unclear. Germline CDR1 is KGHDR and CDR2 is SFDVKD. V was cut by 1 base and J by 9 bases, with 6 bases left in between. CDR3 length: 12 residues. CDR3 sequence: CATSDLGRPQHF. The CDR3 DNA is TGTGCCACCAGTGATTTAGGAAGGCCCCAGCATTTT.

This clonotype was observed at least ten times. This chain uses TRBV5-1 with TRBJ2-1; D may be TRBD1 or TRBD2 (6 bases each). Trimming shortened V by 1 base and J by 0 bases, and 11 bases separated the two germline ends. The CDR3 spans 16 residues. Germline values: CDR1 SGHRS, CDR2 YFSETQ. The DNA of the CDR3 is TGCGCCAGCAGCTTGAGGGGGGACTCCTCCTACAATGAGCAGTTCTTC. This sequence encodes CASSLRGDSSYNEQFF.

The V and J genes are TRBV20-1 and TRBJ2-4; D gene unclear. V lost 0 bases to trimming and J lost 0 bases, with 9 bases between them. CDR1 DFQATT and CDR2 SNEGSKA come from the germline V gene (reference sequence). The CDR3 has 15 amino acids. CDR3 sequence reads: CSARDDGVAKNIQYF. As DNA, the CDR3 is TGCAGTGCTAGAGATGACGGTGTAGCCAAAAACATTCAGTACTTC.

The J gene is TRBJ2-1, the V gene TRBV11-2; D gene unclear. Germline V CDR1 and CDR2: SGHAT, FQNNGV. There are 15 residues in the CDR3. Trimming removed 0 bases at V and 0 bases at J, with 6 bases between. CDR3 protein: CASSLEVPSYNEQFF. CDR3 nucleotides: TGTGCCAGCAGCTTAGAGGTGCCCTCCTACAATGAGCAGTTCTTC.

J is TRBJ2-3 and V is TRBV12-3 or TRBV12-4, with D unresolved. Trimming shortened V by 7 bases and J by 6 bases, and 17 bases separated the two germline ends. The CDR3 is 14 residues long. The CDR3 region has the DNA TGTGCCAGCACCCCCTCCGGTCCCCGGGATACGCAGTATTTT. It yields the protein CASTPSGPRDTQYF.

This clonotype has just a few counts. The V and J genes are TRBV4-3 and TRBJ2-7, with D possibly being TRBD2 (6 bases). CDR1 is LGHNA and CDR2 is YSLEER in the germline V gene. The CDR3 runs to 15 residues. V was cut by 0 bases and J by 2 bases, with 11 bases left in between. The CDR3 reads CASSQDRAGTYEQYF. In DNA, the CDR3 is TGCGCCAGCAGCCAAGATCGGGCGGGAACCTACGAGCAGTACTTC.

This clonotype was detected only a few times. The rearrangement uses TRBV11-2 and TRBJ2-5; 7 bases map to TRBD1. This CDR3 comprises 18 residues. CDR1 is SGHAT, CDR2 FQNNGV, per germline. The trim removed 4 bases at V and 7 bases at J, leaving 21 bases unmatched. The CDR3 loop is CASSSHHKTGRDPGTQYF. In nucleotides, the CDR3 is TGTGCCAGCAGCTCCCACCATAAGACAGGGAGAGACCCGGGGACCCAGTACTTC.

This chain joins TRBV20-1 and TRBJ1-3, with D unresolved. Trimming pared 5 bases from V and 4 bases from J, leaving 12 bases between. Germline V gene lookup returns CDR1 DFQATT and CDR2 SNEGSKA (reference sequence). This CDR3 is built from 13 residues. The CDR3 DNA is TGCAGTGCTGTCATGAGTAGGGGAAACACCATATATTTT. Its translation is CSAVMSRGNTIYF.

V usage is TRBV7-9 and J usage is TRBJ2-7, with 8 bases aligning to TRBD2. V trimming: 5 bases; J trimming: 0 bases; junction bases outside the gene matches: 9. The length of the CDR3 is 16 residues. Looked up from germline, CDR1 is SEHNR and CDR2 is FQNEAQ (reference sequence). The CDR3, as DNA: TGTGCCAGCAGCCCCGAGGGGCGGGGGGACTCCTACGAGCAGTACTTC. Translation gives CASSPEGRGDSYEQYF.

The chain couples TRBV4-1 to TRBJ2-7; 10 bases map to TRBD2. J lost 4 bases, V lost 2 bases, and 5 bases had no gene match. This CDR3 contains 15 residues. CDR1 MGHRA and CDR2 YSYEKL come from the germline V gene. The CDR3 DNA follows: TGCGCCAGCAGCCAAACTAGCGGGACCGTATACGAGCAGTACTTC. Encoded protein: CASSQTSGTVYEQYF.

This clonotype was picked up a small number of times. The CDR3 reads CASSQGFSETGRRHEQYF. In nucleotides, the CDR3 is TGCGCCAGCAGCCAAGGCTTCTCGGAGACAGGGAGAAGGCACGAGCAGTACTTC. This chain uses TRBV4-1 with TRBJ2-7; TRBD1 agrees at 7 bases. The V gene end was trimmed by 1 base and the J gene end by 5 bases; junction bases not matched to a gene: 17. Per germline, CDR1 MGHRA and CDR2 YSYEKL. The CDR3 has 18 residues.

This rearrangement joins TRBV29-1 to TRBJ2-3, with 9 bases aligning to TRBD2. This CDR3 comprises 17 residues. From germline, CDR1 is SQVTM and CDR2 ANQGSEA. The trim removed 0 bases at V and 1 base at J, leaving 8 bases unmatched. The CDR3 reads CSVEDVVAGVGTDTQYF. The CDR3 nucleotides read TGCAGCGTTGAAGATGTAGTAGCGGGAGTAGGCACAGATACGCAGTATTTT.

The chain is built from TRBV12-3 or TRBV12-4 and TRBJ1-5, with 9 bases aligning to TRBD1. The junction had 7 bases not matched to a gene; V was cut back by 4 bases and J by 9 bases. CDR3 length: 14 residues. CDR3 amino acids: CASSSTGGRGPQHF. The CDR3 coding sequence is TGTGCCAGCAGTTCGACAGGGGGACGGGGGCCCCAGCATTTT.

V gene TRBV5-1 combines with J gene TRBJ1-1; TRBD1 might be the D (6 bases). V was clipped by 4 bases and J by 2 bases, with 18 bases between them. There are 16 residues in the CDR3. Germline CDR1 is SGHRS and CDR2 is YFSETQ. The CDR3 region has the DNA TGCGCCAGCAGCCCGGCGGAAACAGGGTTTAACACTGAAGCTTTCTTT. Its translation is CASSPAETGFNTEAFF.

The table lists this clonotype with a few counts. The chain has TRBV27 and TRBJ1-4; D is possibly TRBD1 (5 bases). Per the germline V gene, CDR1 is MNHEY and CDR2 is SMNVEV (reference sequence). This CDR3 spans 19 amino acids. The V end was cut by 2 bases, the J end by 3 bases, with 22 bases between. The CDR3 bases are TGTGCCAGCAGTTTAAGCCAGGGACGTGGAGAAGGTGCTAATGAAAAACTGTTTTTT. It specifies CASSLSQGRGEGANEKLFF.

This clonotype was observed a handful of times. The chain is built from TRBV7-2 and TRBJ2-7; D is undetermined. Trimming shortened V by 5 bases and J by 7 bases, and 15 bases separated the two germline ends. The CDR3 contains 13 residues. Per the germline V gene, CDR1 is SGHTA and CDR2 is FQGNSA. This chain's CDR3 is CASSPDHLPEQYF. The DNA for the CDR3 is TGTGCCAGCAGCCCGGACCACCTTCCTGAGCAGTACTTC.